This passage covers 28 T cell receptor beta chains from one sample sequenced in a study of cytomegalovirus exposure and HLA in healthy donors. The study ran its PCR with 60 Vbeta and 13 Jbeta primers. Clones were sequenced by immunoSEQ multiplex PCR, and TCRdb holds only the in-frame ones, with some missing. Among under 95,000 clones, 75% to 85% were seen once, and the ten largest hold 14% to 15%. Sequencing was done on a sample of PBMCs. Receptors were obtained from a woman aged 40 to 49 in good health and CMV-seropositive.

This chain uses TRBV18 with TRBJ2-7; 15 bases fit TRBD2. V was clipped by 5 bases and J by 4 bases; unmatched bases: 6. This CDR3 comprises 16 residues. Germline V gene data show CDR1 as KGHSH and CDR2 as LQKENI. CDR3 DNA sequence: TGTGCCAGCTCATCAGGACTAGCGGGGGGGTCGTACGAGCAGTACTTC. Translated: CASSSGLAGGSYEQYF.

The chain links TRBV13 to TRBJ1-1; D perhaps matches TRBD1 (5 bases). V was pared by 4 bases and J by 1 base, with 10 bases between. The V gene's germline CDR1 is PRHDT and CDR2 FYEKMQ (reference sequence). The CDR3 has 14 residues. In nucleotides, the CDR3 is TGTGCCAGCAGCTCGCTGGGGGGGAACACTGAAGCTTTCTTT. Residues: CASSSLGGNTEAFF.

With respect to this clone: The junction departs from germline at one end; a sequencing error may be responsible. The chain recombines TRBV6-5 with TRBJ1-1; 8 nucleotides agree with TRBD1. The CDR3 consists of 14 residues. Germline CDR1 and CDR2: MNHEY and SVGAGI. CDR3: CAGSDQGANTEAFF. The CDR3 DNA is TGTGCCGGCAGCGACCAGGGGGCGAACACTGAAGCTTTCTTT.

This chain uses TRBV29-1 with TRBJ2-5; no reliable D call. The CDR3 spans 13 residues. V was pared by 4 bases and J by 5 bases, with 14 bases between. Per the germline V gene, CDR1 is SQVTM and CDR2 is ANQGSEA. The CDR3 reads CSVVLSLWETQYF. In DNA, the CDR3 is TGCAGCGTTGTTCTCAGTTTGTGGGAGACCCAGTACTTC.

This clone was picked up a small number of times. The chain is built from TRBV7-9 and TRBJ1-1, with no clear D. V was trimmed by 1 base and J by 3 bases, leaving 9 bases between them. This CDR3 spans 14 amino acids. Germline CDR1 and CDR2: SEHNR and FQNEAQ (reference sequence). The CDR3 spells CASSLEELHTEAFF. CDR3 DNA sequence: TGTGCCAGCAGCTTAGAGGAGTTACACACTGAAGCTTTCTTT.

A single count supports this clone. The CDR3 DNA reads as TGTGCCAGCAGTTTAGGGACAGGGAGAGGTGGCTACACCTTC. Translated: CASSLGTGRGGYTF. The chain carries TRBV27 and TRBJ1-2, with 9 nucleotides matching TRBD1. This CDR3 is 14 amino acids long. Germline trimming cut 2 bases from V and 7 bases from J; bases unmatched to any gene: 5. In germline, CDR1 is MNHEY, CDR2 SMNVEV (reference sequence).

This chain links TRBV25-1 with TRBJ1-1; 7 nucleotides align to TRBD1. Germline CDR1 MGHDK, CDR2 SYGVNS. CDR3 length: 17 amino acids. After removal of 0 bases from V and 7 bases from J, the junction contained 14 bases not matched to a gene. CDR3 loop: CASSEYDRVSGPSEAFF. The CDR3 nucleotides read TGTGCCAGCAGTGAATATGACAGGGTATCGGGGCCCAGTGAAGCTTTCTTT.

The rearrangement joins TRBV7-8 to TRBJ1-1; 7 positions match TRBD1. V shed 4 bases and J 3 bases; nucleotides not matched to a gene: 8. Germline assignment: CDR1 SGHVS and CDR2 FQNEAQ. This CDR3 is 15 amino acids long. CDR3 residues: CASSSGQAGYTEAFF. Here the CDR3 DNA reads TGTGCCAGCAGCTCCGGACAGGCCGGGTACACTGAAGCTTTCTTT.

V gene TRBV11-2 combines with J gene TRBJ1-1; a weak D match, TRBD1 (5 bases). This CDR3 is 13 amino acids long. Germline CDR1 is SGHAT and CDR2 is FQNNGV. The germline V and J ends were trimmed by 8 bases and 4 bases, with 14 bases remaining between them. Written as DNA, the CDR3 is TGTGCCAGCTCATTTCGGGGGGGCACTGAAGCTTTCTTT. This gives the protein CASSFRGGTEAFF.

CDR3 nucleotides: TGTGCCACTATCAACCGGGACAGAAACTCGCTAGTTGGAGTTAGCAATCAGCCCCAGCATTTT. The encoded protein is CATINRDRNSLVGVSNQPQHF. The V and J genes are TRBV27 and TRBJ1-5, with 7 nucleotides matching TRBD1. The CDR3 totals 21 residues. After removal of 10 bases from V and 0 bases from J, the junction contained 27 bases not matched to a gene. Germline assignment: CDR1 MNHEY and CDR2 SMNVEV (reference sequence).

On this clone: This sample also contains other DNA sequences that code for the same CDR3. The genes are TRBV2 and TRBJ2-2, with TRBD1 as a possible D gene (5 bases). The CDR3 is 16 residues long. The V end lost 1 base, the J end lost 4 bases, and 13 bases lay between the germline ends. The germline V gene encodes CDR1 SNHLY and CDR2 FYNNEI. In DNA, the CDR3 is TGTGCCAGCAGTGAAGTGTCCAGGGCGAGCACCGGGGAGCTGTTTTTT. Encoded protein: CASSEVSRASTGELFF. Using reference TRBV2 and TRBJ2-2 for the parts outside the CDR3, the full variable domain is EPEVTQTPSHQVTQMGQEVILRCVPISNHLYFYWYRQILGQKVEFLVSFYNNEISEKSEIFDDQFSVERPDGSNFTLKIRSTKLEDSAMYFCASSEVSRASTGELFFGEGSRLTVL.

This clone was seen a single time. V gene TRBV28 combines with J gene TRBJ2-5; the match to TRBD2 covers 10 bases. The V and J ends lost 5 bases and 3 bases, in that order; junction bases with no gene match: 9. This CDR3 has 16 amino acids. Germline V gene sequence: CDR1 MDHEN, CDR2 SYDVKM. The CDR3 nucleotides are TGTGCCAGCAGTAAAATTAGCGGGAGGATGAAAGAGACCCAGTACTTC. Protein sequence: CASSKISGRMKETQYF.

The chain has TRBV4-3 and TRBJ2-1; TRBD2 agrees at 13 bases. V was pared by 6 bases and J by 4 bases, with 12 bases of the junction left unmatched. Germline V CDR1 and CDR2: LGHNA, YSLEER. The CDR3 is 18 amino acids. The CDR3: CASSPRPGLAGPYNEQFF. In nucleotides, the CDR3 is TGCGCCAGCAGTCCACGACCGGGACTAGCGGGACCTTACAATGAGCAGTTCTTC.

The chain joins TRBV6-5 to TRBJ1-4; D might be TRBD1 (5 bases). Trimming cost V 9 bases and J 0 bases, with 14 bases left between them. Per germline, CDR1 MNHEY and CDR2 SVGAGI. CDR3 length: 15 residues. Written as DNA, the CDR3 is TGTGCCAGTCGAAGGGGAATACCAACTAATGAAAAACTGTTTTTT. Residues: CASRRGIPTNEKLFF.

The V gene is TRBV6-1, the J gene TRBJ1-2, with D possibly TRBD1 on 6 matching bases. The V gene lost 5 bases and the J gene lost 3 bases, with 10 bases spanning the gap. The germline CDR1 and CDR2 sequences are MNHNS and SASEGT. CDR3 size: 13 residues. CDR3 residues: CASSPRTDYGYTF. The CDR3 DNA follows: TGTGCCAGCAGTCCCAGGACAGACTATGGCTACACCTTC.

The gene calls are TRBV7-9 and TRBJ2-2; no firm D call. CDR1 and CDR2 (germline): SEHNR, FQNEAQ (reference sequence). The CDR3 runs to 15 residues. Trimming removed 4 bases from V and 0 bases from J, with 9 bases in between. Here the CDR3 reads CASSSLTPNTGELFF. The CDR3 DNA reads TGTGCCAGCAGCTCACTGACACCGAACACCGGGGAGCTGTTTTTT.

This CDR3 is CASSSLAGGGHEQFF. The CDR3, as DNA: TGTGCCAGCAGCTCCCTAGCGGGAGGCGGTCATGAGCAGTTCTTC. The gene calls are TRBV7-3 and TRBJ2-1; 11 nucleotides match TRBD2. This CDR3 spans 15 amino acids. The trim removed 4 bases at V and 8 bases at J, leaving 7 bases unmatched. Germline V gene sequence: CDR1 SGHTA, CDR2 FQGTGA.

This sequence joins TRBV27 and TRBJ2-3, with 7 positions matching TRBD2. This CDR3 contains 14 residues. With 5 bases clipped from V and 1 base from J, the junction kept 3 bases outside the gene matches. CDR1 and CDR2 from the germline V gene are MNHEY and SMNVEV (reference sequence). This chain's CDR3 is CASSSGAGTDTQYF. The CDR3 DNA is TGTGCCAGCAGTAGCGGGGCGGGCACAGATACGCAGTATTTT.

The table lists this clone with a count of one. The chain couples TRBV6-1 to TRBJ2-7; D not certain. Trimming removed 2 bases at V and 0 bases at J, with 11 bases between. The length of the CDR3 is 15 residues. The germline V gene encodes CDR1 MNHNS and CDR2 SASEGT. The chain's CDR3 is CASSERVLSSYEQYF. CDR3 DNA sequence: TGTGCCAGCAGTGAACGGGTGTTAAGCTCCTACGAGCAGTACTTC.

This chain joins TRBV7-6 and TRBJ1-5, with a tentative D call TRBD1 (6 bases). The CDR3 covers 15 residues. V was cut by 2 bases and J by 5 bases, with 13 bases left in between. From germline, CDR1 is SGHVS and CDR2 FNYEAQ. CDR3 loop: CASSLNGQRDQPQHF. CDR3 DNA: TGTGCCAGCAGCTTAAACGGACAGAGAGATCAGCCCCAGCATTTT.

J is TRBJ2-7 and V is TRBV4-2, with D tentatively TRBD2 (5 bases). V lost 0 bases and J 1 base, leaving 10 bases between the germline ends. Germline CDR1 and CDR2: LGHNA and YNFKEQ. The CDR3 is made up of 15 amino acids. The CDR3 region has the DNA TGTGCCAGCAGCCAAGACCTGGGGAGTTCCTACGAGCAGTACTTC. This sequence encodes CASSQDLGSSYEQYF.

The genes are TRBV2 and TRBJ1-1; 8 bases match TRBD1. Unmatched junction bases numbered 2, after V lost 4 bases and J lost 4 bases. Looked up from germline, CDR1 is SNHLY and CDR2 is FYNNEI. This CDR3 contains 13 residues. In nucleotides, the CDR3 is TGTGCCAGCAGTGGGACAGGGTCCACTGAAGCTTTCTTT. As protein: CASSGTGSTEAFF.

This clone was seen a few times. This sequence joins TRBV7-3 and TRBJ2-1; D possibly corresponds to TRBD1 (6 bases). V shed 1 base and J shed 5 bases, with 9 bases lying between them. The CDR3 runs 14 residues. Germline V gene data show CDR1 as SGHTA and CDR2 as FQGTGA. Here the CDR3 DNA reads TGTGCCAGCAGCTTAAGGGGGCAAAACAATGAGCAGTTCTTC. Translating gives CASSLRGQNNEQFF.

The chain uses TRBV7-6 and TRBJ2-6, with 10 bases fitting TRBD1. The CDR3 runs 19 residues. The germline CDR1 and CDR2 sequences are SGHVS and FNYEAQ. Germline trimming cut 5 bases from V and 2 bases from J; bases unmatched to any gene: 12. The chain's CDR3 is CASSLLTGGEVTGANVLTF. The DNA for the CDR3 is TGTGCCAGCAGCCTATTGACAGGGGGCGAAGTTACTGGGGCCAACGTCCTGACTTTC.

The chain uses TRBV27 and TRBJ2-6; 8 bases fit TRBD2. Per germline, CDR1 MNHEY and CDR2 SMNVEV (reference sequence). J lost 0 bases, V lost 2 bases, and 6 bases had no gene match. The CDR3 has 18 residues. CDR3 sequence: CASSLNRGGSSGANVLTF. CDR3 DNA sequence: TGTGCCAGCAGTTTAAATCGGGGGGGGAGCTCTGGGGCCAACGTCCTGACTTTC.

The J gene is TRBJ2-1, the V gene TRBV7-9; TRBD2 matches at 10 bases. CDR1 is SEHNR and CDR2 is FQNEAQ in the germline V gene (reference sequence). V lost 4 bases and J lost 0; bases outside the gene matches: 3. This CDR3 has 16 residues. This CDR3 reads CASSSGLALSYNEQFF. The CDR3 DNA reads as TGTGCCAGCAGCTCGGGACTAGCGCTCTCCTACAATGAGCAGTTCTTC.

The rearrangement joins TRBV19 to TRBJ1-5, with D perhaps matching TRBD1 (6 bases). The germline CDR1 and CDR2 sequences are LNHDA and SQIVND (reference sequence). V lost 2 bases, J lost 0 bases, and 17 bases lay in between. The CDR3 consists of 18 residues. CDR3 DNA: TGTGCCAGTAGTATAAGGGAACAGGGATTCCTTAGCAATCAGCCCCAGCATTTT. This codes for CASSIREQGFLSNQPQHF.

The chain recombines TRBV7-2 with TRBJ2-1; tentatively, D is TRBD2 (6 bases). This CDR3 is 13 amino acids long. Between the trimmed V and J ends, which lost 5 bases and 11 bases, there was a span of 16 bases. Per the germline V gene, CDR1 is SGHTA and CDR2 is FQGNSA. The CDR3 DNA is TGTGCCAGCAGCCGCATCCCGGGGGACCAGCAGTTCTTC. Its protein product is CASSRIPGDQQFF.